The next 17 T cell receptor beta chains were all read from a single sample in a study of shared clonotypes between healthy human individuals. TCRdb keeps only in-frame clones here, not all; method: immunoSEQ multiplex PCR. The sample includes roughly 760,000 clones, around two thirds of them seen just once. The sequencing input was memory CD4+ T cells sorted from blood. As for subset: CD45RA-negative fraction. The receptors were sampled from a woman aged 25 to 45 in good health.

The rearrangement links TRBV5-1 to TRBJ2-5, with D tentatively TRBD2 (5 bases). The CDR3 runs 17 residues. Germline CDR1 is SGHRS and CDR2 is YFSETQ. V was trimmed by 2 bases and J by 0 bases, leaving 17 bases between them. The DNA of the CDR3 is TGCGCCAGCAGCTTCGTCTCCGGCGGACTCTACCAAGAGACCCAGTACTTC. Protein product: CASSFVSGGLYQETQYF.

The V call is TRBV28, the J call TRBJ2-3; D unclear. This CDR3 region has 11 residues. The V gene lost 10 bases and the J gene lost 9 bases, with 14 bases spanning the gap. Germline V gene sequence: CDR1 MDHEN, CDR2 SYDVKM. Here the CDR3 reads CATRNEATQYF. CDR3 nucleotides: TGTGCCACCCGGAATGAGGCAACGCAGTATTTT.

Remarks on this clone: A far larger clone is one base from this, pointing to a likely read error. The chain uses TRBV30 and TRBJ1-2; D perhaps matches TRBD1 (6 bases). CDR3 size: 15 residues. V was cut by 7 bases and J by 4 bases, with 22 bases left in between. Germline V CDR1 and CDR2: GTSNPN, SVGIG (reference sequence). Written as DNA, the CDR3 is TGTGCCTCCCGGGACAAGGTACGCTCCGCCTATGGCTACACCTTC. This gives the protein CASRDKVRSAYGYTF.

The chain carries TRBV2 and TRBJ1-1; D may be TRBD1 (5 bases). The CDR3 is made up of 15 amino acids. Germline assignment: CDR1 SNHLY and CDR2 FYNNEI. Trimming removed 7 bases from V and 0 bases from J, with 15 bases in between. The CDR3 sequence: CASTDRTGLNTEAFF. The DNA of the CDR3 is TGTGCCAGCACCGACCGGACGGGACTGAACACTGAAGCTTTCTTT.

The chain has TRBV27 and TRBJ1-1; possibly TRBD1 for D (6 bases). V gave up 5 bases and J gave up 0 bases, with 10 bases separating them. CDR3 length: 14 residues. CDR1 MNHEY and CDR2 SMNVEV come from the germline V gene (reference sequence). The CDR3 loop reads CASSPGHLNTEAFF. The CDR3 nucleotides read TGTGCCAGCAGTCCGGGACATTTGAACACTGAAGCTTTCTTT.

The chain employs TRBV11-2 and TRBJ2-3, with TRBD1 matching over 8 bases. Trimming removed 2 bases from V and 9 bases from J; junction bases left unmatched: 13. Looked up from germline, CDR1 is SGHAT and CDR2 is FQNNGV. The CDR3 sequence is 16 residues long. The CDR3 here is CASSLLGQGAPRTQYF. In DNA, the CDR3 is TGTGCCAGCAGCTTATTAGGACAGGGAGCGCCCAGAACGCAGTATTTT.

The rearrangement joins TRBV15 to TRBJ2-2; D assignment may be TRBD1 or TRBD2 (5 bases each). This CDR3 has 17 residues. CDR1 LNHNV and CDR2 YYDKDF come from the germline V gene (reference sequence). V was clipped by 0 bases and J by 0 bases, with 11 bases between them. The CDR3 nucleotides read TGTGCCACCAGCAGAGATCTTACGGGGCCGAACACCGGGGAGCTGTTTTTT. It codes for CATSRDLTGPNTGELFF.

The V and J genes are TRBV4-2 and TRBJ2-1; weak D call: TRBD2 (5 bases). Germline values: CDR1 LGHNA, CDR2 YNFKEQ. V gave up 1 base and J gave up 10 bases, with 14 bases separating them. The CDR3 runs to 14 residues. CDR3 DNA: TGTGCCAGCAGCCAAGGGGCGCTAGCAAGCGAGCAGTTCTTC. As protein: CASSQGALASEQFF.

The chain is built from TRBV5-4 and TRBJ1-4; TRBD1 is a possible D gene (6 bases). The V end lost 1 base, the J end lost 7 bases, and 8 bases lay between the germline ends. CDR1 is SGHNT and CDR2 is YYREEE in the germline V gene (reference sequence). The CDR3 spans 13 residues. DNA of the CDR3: TGTGCCAGCAGCTTGAGGGGGGTTGAAAAACTGTTTTTT. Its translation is CASSLRGVEKLFF.

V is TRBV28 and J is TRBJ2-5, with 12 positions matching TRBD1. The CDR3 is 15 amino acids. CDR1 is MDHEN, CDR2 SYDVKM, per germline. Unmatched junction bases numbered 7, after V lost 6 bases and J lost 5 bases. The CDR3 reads CASRRGQGALETQYF. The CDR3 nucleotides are TGTGCCAGCAGACGGGGACAGGGGGCGTTGGAGACCCAGTACTTC.

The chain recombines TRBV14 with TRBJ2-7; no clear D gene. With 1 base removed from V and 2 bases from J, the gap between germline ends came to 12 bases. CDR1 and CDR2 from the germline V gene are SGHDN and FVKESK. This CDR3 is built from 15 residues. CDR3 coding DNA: TGTGCCAGCAGCCAAGGTTGGGCGACGGCCTACGAGCAGTACTTC. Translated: CASSQGWATAYEQYF.

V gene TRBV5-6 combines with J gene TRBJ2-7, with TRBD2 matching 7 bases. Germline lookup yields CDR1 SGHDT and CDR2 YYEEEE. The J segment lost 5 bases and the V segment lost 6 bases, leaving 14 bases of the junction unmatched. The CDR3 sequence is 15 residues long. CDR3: CASTPGRVRVHEQYF. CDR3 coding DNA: TGTGCCAGCACCCCGGGGAGGGTCCGTGTCCACGAGCAGTACTTC.

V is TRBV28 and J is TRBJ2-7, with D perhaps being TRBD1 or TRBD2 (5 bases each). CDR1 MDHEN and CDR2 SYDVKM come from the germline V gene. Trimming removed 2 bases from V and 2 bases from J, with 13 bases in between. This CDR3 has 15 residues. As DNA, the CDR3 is TGTGCCAGCAGTTTACTGGGGACGGACACCTACGAGCAGTACTTC. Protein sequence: CASSLLGTDTYEQYF.

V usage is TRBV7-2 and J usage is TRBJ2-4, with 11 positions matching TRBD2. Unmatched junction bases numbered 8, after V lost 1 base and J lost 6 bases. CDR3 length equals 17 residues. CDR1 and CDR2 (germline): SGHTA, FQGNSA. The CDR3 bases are TGTGCCAGCAGCTTAGACGGGACTAGCGGAGGTAGAAACATTCAGTACTTC. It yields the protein CASSLDGTSGGRNIQYF.

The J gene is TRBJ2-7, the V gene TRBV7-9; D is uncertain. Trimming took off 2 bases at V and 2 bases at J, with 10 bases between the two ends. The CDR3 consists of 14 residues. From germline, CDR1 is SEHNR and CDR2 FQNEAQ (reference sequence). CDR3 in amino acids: CASSLQVSAYEQYF. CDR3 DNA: TGTGCCAGCAGCTTACAGGTCAGCGCCTACGAGCAGTACTTC.

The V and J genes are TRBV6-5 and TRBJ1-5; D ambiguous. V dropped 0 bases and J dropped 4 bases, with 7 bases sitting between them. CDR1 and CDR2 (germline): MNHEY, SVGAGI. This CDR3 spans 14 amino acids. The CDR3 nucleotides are TGTGCCAGCAGTTACTCAAGGGTAAATCAGCCCCAGCATTTT. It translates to CASSYSRVNQPQHF.

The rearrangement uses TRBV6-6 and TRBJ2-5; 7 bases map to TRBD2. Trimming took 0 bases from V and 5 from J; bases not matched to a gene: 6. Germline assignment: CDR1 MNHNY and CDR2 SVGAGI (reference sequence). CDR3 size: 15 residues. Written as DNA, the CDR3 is TGTGCCAGCAGTTACTCGCCGGCGGGAGTTGAGACCCAGTACTTC. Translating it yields CASSYSPAGVETQYF.